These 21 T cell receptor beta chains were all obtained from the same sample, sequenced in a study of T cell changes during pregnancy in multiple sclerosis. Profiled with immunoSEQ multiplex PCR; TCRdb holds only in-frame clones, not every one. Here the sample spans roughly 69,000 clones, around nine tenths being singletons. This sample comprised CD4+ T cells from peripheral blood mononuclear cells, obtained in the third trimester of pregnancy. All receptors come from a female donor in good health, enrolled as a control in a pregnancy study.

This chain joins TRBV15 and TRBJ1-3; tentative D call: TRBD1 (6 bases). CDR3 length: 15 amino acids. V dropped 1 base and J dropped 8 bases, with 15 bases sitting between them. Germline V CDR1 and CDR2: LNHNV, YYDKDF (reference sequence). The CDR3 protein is CATSRGTATGDTIYF. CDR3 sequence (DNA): TGTGCCACCAGCAGAGGGACAGCCACCGGGGACACCATATATTTT.

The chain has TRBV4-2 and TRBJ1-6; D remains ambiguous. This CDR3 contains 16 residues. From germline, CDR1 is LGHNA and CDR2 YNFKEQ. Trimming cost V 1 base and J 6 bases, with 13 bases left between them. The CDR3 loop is CASSQAVGAGNSPLHF. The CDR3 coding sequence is TGTGCCAGCAGCCAAGCGGTAGGTGCAGGTAATTCACCCCTCCACTTT.

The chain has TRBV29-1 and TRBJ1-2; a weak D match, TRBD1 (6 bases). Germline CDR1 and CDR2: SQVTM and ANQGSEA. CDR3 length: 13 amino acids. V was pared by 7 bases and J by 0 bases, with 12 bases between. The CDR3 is CSDRTASNYGYTF. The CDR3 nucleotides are TGCAGCGACAGGACAGCCTCTAACTATGGCTACACCTTC.

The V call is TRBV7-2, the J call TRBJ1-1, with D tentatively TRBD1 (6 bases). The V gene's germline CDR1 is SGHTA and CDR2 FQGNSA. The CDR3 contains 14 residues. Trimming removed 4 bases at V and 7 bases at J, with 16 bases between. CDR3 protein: CASSSQGSRGEAFF. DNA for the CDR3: TGTGCCAGCAGCTCCCAGGGCTCCAGGGGTGAAGCTTTCTTT.

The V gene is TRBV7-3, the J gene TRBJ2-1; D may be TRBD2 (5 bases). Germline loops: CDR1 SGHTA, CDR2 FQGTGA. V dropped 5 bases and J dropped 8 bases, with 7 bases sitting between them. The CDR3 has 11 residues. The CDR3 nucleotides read TGTGCCAGCAGCGCGGGCGATGAGCAGTTCTTC. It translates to CASSAGDEQFF.

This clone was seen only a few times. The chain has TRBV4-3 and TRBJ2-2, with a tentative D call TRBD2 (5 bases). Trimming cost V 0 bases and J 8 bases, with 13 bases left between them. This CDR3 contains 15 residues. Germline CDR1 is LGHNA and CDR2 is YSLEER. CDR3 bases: TGCGCCAGCAGCCAAGACGGAGGAAGGTATGGGGAGCTGTTTTTT. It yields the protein CASSQDGGRYGELFF.

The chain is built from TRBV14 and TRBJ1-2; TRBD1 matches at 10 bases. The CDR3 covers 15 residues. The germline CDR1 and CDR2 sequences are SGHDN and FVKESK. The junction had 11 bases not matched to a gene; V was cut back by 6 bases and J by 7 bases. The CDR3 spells CASRMTGGAGGGYTF. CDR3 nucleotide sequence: TGTGCCAGCAGGATGACAGGGGGCGCAGGCGGTGGCTACACCTTC.

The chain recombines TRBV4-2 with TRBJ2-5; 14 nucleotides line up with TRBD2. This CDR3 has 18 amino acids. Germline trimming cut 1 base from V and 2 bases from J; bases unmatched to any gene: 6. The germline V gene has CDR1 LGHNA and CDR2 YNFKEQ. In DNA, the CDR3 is TGTGCCAGCAGCCAAGGGACTAGCGGGGGGATCGTTCAAGAGACCCAGTACTTC. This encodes CASSQGTSGGIVQETQYF.

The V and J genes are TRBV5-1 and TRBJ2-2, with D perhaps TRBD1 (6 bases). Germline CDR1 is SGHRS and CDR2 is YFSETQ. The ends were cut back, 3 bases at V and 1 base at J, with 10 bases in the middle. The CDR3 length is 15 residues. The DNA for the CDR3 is TGCGCCAGCAGCTACGACAGGCAGAACACCGGGGAGCTGTTTTTT. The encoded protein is CASSYDRQNTGELFF.

In DNA form, the CDR3 reads TGTGCCAGTACCCGCACATCGAGCACAGATACGCAGTATTTT. Protein: CASTRTSSTDTQYF. The chain employs TRBV19 and TRBJ2-3, with no clear D. The CDR3 sequence is 14 residues long. Trimming took off 7 bases at V and 0 bases at J, with 11 bases between the two ends. Germline V CDR1 and CDR2: LNHDA, SQIVND (reference sequence).

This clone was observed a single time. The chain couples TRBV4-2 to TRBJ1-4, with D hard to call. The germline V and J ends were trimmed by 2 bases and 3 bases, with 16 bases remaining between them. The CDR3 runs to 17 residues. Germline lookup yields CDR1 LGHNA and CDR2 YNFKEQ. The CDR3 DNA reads TGTGCCAGCAGCCAACTCAGCATGATGCTAGCTAATGAAAAACTGTTTTTT. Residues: CASSQLSMMLANEKLFF.

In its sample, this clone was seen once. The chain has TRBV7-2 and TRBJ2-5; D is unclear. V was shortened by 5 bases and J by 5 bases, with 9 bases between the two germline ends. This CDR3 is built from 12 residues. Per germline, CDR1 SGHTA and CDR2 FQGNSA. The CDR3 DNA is TGTGCCAGCAGCGTTCTAGTGGAGACCCAGTACTTC. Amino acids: CASSVLVETQYF.

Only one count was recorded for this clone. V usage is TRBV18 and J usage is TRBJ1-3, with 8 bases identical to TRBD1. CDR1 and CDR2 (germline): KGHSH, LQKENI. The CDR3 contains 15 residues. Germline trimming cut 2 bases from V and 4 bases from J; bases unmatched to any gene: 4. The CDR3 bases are TGTGCCAGCTCACCAGCGACAGGGGCCGGAAACACCATATATTTT. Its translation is CASSPATGAGNTIYF. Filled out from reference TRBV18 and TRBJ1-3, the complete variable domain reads NAGVMQNPRHLVRRRGQEARLRCSPMKGHSHVYWYRQLPEEGLKFMVYLQKENIIDESGMPKERFSAEFPKEGPSILRIQQVVRGDSAAYFCASSPATGAGNTIYFGEGSWLTVV.

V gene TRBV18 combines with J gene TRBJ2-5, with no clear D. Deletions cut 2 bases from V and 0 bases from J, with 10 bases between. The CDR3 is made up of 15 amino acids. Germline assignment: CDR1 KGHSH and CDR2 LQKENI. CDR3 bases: TGTGCCAGCTCACCATCCGCCAACTACCAAGAGACCCAGTACTTC. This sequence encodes CASSPSANYQETQYF.

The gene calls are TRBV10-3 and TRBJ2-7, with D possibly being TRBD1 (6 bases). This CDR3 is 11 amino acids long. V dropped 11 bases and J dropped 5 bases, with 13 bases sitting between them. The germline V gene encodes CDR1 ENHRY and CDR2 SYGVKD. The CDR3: CALGGVDEQYF. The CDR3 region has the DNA TGTGCCTTAGGGGGTGTCGACGAGCAGTACTTC.

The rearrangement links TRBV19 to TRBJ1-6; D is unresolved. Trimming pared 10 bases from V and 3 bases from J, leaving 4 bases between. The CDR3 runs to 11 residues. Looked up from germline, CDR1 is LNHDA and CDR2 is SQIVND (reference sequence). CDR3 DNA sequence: TGTGCCATCGTCTATAATTCACCCCTCCACTTT. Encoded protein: CAIVYNSPLHF.

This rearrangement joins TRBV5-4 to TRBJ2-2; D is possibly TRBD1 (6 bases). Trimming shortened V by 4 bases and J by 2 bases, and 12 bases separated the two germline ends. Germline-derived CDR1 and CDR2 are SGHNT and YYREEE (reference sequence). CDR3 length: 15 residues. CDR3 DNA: TGTGCCAGCAGCGGCAGGGGCCCAAACACCGGGGAGCTGTTTTTT. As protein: CASSGRGPNTGELFF.

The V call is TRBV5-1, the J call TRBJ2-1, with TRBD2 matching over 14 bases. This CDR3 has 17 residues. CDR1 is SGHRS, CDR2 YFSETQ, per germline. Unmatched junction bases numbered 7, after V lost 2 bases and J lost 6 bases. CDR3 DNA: TGCGCCAGCAGCTTAGCGACCGGGACTAGCGGGGGCAATGAGCAGTTCTTC. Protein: CASSLATGTSGGNEQFF.

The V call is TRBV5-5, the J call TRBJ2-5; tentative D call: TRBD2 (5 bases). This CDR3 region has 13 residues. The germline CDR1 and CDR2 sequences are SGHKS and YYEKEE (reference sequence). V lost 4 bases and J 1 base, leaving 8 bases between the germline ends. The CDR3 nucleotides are TGTGCCAGCAGCACCGGGGTCCAAGAGACCCAGTACTTC. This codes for CASSTGVQETQYF.

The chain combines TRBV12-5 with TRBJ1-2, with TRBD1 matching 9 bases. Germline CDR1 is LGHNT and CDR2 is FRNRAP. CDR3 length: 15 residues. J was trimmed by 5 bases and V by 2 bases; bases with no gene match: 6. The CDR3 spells CASGLTTGGSYGYTF. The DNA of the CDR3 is TGTGCTAGTGGTTTGACGACAGGGGGGTCATATGGCTACACCTTC.

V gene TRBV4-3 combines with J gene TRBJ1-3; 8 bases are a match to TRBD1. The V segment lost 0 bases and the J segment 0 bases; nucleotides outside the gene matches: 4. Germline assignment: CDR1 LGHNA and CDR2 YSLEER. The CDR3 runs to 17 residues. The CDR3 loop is CASSQEGTGPSGNTIYF. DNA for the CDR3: TGCGCCAGCAGCCAAGAAGGGACAGGTCCCTCTGGAAACACCATATATTTT.